The sequence of this T cell receptor (beta chain) was determined in a study of shared clonotypes between healthy human individuals. Deep-level settings were used for running the assay. TCRdb keeps only in-frame clones here, not all; method: immunoSEQ multiplex PCR. The profile covers approximately 1,500,000 clones, with 95% to 99% appearing a single time and roughly 0.4% taken by the ten largest. This clone was recorded a few times. Material for sequencing was naive CD4+ T cells sorted from blood. Noted subset: CD45RA+ positively selected. The clonotype comes from a man under 40 in good health.

DNA for the CDR3: TGTGCCAGCAGCTTAGTCATAGGAGGGTCTGAAGCTTTCTTT. It yields the protein CASSLVIGGSEAFF. J is TRBJ1-1 and V is TRBV11-2; no firm D call. CDR1 SGHAT and CDR2 FQNNGV come from the germline V gene. The germline V and J ends were trimmed by 1 base and 6 bases, with 12 bases remaining between them. The CDR3 runs to 14 residues.